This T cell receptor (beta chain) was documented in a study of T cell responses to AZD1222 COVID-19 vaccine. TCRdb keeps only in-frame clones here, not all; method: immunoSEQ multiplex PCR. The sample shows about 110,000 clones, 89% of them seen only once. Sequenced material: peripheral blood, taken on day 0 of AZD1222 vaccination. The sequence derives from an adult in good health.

CDR3 amino acids: CASKGPTSYEQYF. The CDR3 nucleotides read TGTGCCAGCAAGGGTCCGACGTCCTACGAGCAGTACTTC. This chain connects TRBV27 to TRBJ2-7; no definite D call. V gave up 7 bases and J gave up 1 base, with 11 bases separating them. This CDR3 contains 13 residues. Germline V gene data show CDR1 as MNHEY and CDR2 as SMNVEV (reference sequence).